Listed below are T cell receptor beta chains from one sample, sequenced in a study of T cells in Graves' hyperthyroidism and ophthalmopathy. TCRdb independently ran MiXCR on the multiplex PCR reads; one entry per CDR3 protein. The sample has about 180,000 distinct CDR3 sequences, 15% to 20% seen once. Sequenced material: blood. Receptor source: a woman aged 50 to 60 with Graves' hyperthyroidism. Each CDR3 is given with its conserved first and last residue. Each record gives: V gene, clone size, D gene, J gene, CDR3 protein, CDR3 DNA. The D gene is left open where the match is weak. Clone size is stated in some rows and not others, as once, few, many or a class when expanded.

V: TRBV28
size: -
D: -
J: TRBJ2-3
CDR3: CASTYGAKDTQYF
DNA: TGTGCCAGCACCTACGGAGCGAAAGATACGCAGTATTTT

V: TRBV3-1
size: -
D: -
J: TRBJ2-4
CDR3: CASSQEFGWGGALAKNIQYF
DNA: TGTGCCAGCAGCCAAGAATTTGGGTGGGGCGGGGCTCTAGCCAAAAACATTCAGTACTTC

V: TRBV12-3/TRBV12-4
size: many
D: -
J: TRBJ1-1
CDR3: CASRTYRTMNTEAFF
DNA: TGTGCCAGCCGTACCTACAGGACGATGAACACTGAAGCTTTCTTT

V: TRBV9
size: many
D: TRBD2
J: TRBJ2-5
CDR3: CASTLAVAGETQYF
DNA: TGTGCCAGCACCCTAGCGGTAGCCGGTGAGACCCAGTACTTC

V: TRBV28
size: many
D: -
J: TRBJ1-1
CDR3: CASEGSEAFF
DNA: TGTGCCAGTGAGGGGTCTGAAGCTTTCTTT

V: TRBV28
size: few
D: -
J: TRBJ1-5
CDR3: CASSLSGTRGRQPQHF
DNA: TGTGCCAGCAGTTTATCCGGGACCAGGGGCAGGCAGCCCCAGCATTTT

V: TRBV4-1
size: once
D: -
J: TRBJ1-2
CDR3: CASNDLSNYGYTF
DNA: TGCGCCAGCAATGACCTTTCTAACTATGGCTACACCTTC

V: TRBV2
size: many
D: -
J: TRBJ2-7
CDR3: CASSEYGDWQYF
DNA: TGTGCCAGCAGTGAATACGGGGATTGGCAGTACTTC

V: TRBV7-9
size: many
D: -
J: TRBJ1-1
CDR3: CASTGGAEAFF
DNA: TGTGCCAGCACCGGGGGAGCTGAAGCTTTCTTT

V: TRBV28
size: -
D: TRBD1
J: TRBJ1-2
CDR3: CASSPTGQNGYTF
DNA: TGTGCCAGCAGCCCGACAGGGCAAAATGGCTACACCTTC

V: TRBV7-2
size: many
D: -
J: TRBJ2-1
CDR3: CASSLETAADEQFF
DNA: TGTGCCAGCAGCTTAGAAACAGCGGCGGATGAGCAGTTCTTC

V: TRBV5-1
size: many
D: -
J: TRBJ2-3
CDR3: CASSLLATPLDTQYF
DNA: TGCGCCAGCAGCTTGTTAGCGACCCCGTTAGATACGCAGTATTTT

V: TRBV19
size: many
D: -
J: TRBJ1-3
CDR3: CASGANSGNTIYF
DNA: TGTGCCAGTGGGGCCAACTCTGGAAACACCATATATTTT

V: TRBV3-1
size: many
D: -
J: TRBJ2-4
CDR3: CASSQELAKNIQYF
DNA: TGTGCCAGCAGCCAAGAGCTAGCCAAAAACATTCAGTACTTC

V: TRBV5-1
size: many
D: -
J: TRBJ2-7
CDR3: CASSPGSDEQYF
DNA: TGCGCCAGCAGCCCCGGATCCGATGAGCAGTACTTC

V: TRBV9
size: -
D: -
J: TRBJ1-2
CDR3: CASSVEGTYGYTF
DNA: TGTGCCAGCAGCGTAGAAGGGACCTATGGCTACACCTTC

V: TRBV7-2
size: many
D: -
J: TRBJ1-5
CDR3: CASSSASGARAQPQHF
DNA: TGTGCCAGCAGCTCCGCGTCCGGGGCCAGAGCTCAGCCCCAGCATTTT

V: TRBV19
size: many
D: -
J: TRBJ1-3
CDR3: CASSPTGPLIVSGNTIYF
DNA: TGTGCCAGTAGCCCGACAGGCCCTCTAATCGTCTCTGGAAACACCATATATTTT